Below are 29 T cell receptor beta chains sequenced from a single sample in a study of technical replicates of blood from several donors. TCRdb keeps only in-frame clones here, not all; method: immunoSEQ multiplex PCR. The sample includes 75,000 to 90,000 clones, more than 85% of them seen just once. Material: T cells isolated from PBMCs. Receptors were obtained from a human donor in good health.

The rearrangement links TRBV16 to TRBJ1-4; D is undetermined. V lost 1 base and J lost 4, with 10 bases in between. Germline assignment: CDR1 KGHSY and CDR2 FQNENV. The CDR3 contains 15 residues. In DNA, the CDR3 is TGTGCCAGCAGCCAATACATCGAAAGTAATGAAAAACTGTTTTTT. It specifies CASSQYIESNEKLFF.

The chain recombines TRBV7-7 with TRBJ2-3; a possible D gene is TRBD2 (5 bases). Germline V gene lookup returns CDR1 SSHAT and CDR2 FNYEAQ (reference sequence). The ends were cut back, 0 bases at V and 6 bases at J, with 10 bases in the middle. The CDR3 is 14 amino acids. The CDR3 reads CASSLALGGDTQYF. The CDR3 bases are TGTGCCAGCAGCTTAGCGCTAGGCGGGGATACGCAGTATTTT.

This sequence joins TRBV7-9 and TRBJ2-3; TRBD1 matches 9 bases. The CDR3 spans 15 residues. CDR1 and CDR2 (germline): SEHNR, FQNEAQ (reference sequence). Trimming cost V 3 bases and J 1 base; bases outside gene matches: 2. The CDR3 protein is CASSFWDRGTDTQYF. The CDR3 bases are TGTGCCAGCAGCTTTTGGGACAGGGGCACAGATACGCAGTATTTT.

The rearrangement links TRBV7-9 to TRBJ2-7; TRBD2 aligns across 13 bases. This CDR3 is built from 17 residues. CDR1 is SEHNR, CDR2 FQNEAQ, per germline (reference sequence). Unmatched junction bases numbered 7, after V lost 5 bases and J lost 0 bases. The CDR3 coding sequence is TGTGCCAGCAGCCAATGGGGACTAGCGGGACCCTCCTACGAGCAGTACTTC. Amino acid sequence: CASSQWGLAGPSYEQYF.

This clone was seen many times. The gene calls are TRBV29-1 and TRBJ2-7; tentatively, D is TRBD1 (5 bases). Trimming shortened V by 4 bases and J by 4 bases, and 14 bases separated the two germline ends. Looked up from germline, CDR1 is SQVTM and CDR2 is ANQGSEA. This CDR3 contains 13 residues. The CDR3 region has the DNA TGCAGCGTTGTTATAGGGGTGCGGTACGAGCAGTACTTC. Translation: CSVVIGVRYEQYF.

This chain joins TRBV19 and TRBJ2-3, with D possibly TRBD2 on 5 matching bases. V was pared by 4 bases and J by 0 bases, with 8 bases between. This CDR3 contains 14 residues. Germline assignment: CDR1 LNHDA and CDR2 SQIVND (reference sequence). The CDR3 bases are TGTGCCAGTAGTACTGGCGGGAGCACAGATACGCAGTATTTT. It is translated as CASSTGGSTDTQYF.

The genes are TRBV5-4 and TRBJ1-2; 7 bases are shared with TRBD1. V dropped 4 bases and J dropped 5; count of bases not matched to a gene: 8. The length of the CDR3 is 14 residues. The germline CDR1 and CDR2 sequences are SGHNT and YYREEE (reference sequence). The CDR3 DNA is TGTGCCAGCAGCAACCACCGACAGGGTTATGGCTACACCTTC. The encoded protein is CASSNHRQGYGYTF.

The J gene is TRBJ1-1, the V gene TRBV2; D is undetermined. CDR3 length: 13 residues. Trimming shortened V by 3 bases and J by 0 bases, and 5 bases separated the two germline ends. Germline assignment: CDR1 SNHLY and CDR2 FYNNEI. CDR3 region: CASSEDLNTEAFF. CDR3 DNA sequence: TGTGCCAGCAGTGAGGACTTGAACACTGAAGCTTTCTTT. Variable domain in full (rest from reference TRBV2 and TRBJ1-1): EPEVTQTPSHQVTQMGQEVILRCVPISNHLYFYWYRQILGQKVEFLVSFYNNEISEKSEIFDDQFSVERPDGSNFTLKIRSTKLEDSAMYFCASSEDLNTEAFFGQGTRLTVV.

V and J are TRBV30 and TRBJ1-1; unclear D gene. Germline V gene data show CDR1 as GTSNPN and CDR2 as SVGIG (reference sequence). The CDR3 has 16 amino acids. Trimming pared 3 bases from V and 3 bases from J, leaving 20 bases between. CDR3 nucleotides: TGTGCCTGGAGCGCGGGTGATGGACTAATATACACTGAAGCTTTCTTT. It codes for CAWSAGDGLIYTEAFF.

The chain is built from TRBV5-4 and TRBJ2-2, with 8 bases aligning to TRBD2. CDR1 SGHNT and CDR2 YYREEE come from the germline V gene (reference sequence). V lost 5 bases to trimming and J lost 5 bases; unmatched junction nucleotides: 8. The CDR3 spans 15 residues. This CDR3 reads CASRRAGVGTGELFF. CDR3 DNA: TGTGCCAGCAGACGAGCGGGAGTCGGGACCGGGGAGCTGTTTTTT. Variable domain in full (rest from reference TRBV5-4 and TRBJ2-2): ETGVTQSPTHLIKTRGQQVTLRCSSQSGHNTVSWYQQALGQGPQFIFQYYREEENGRGNFPPRFSGLQFPNYSSELNVNALELDDSALYLCASRRAGVGTGELFFGEGSRLTVL.

The chain is built from TRBV10-3 and TRBJ2-7; possibly TRBD2 for D (6 bases). Per the germline V gene, CDR1 is ENHRY and CDR2 is SYGVKD. CDR3 length equals 16 residues. The V gene lost 0 bases and the J gene lost 0 bases, with 12 bases spanning the gap. CDR3 nucleotide sequence: TGTGCCATCAGTGAGTCCTGGGACGGGAGCTCCTACGAGCAGTACTTC. Amino acids: CAISESWDGSSYEQYF.

This chain connects TRBV18 to TRBJ2-7, with TRBD2 matching 9 bases. Germline V CDR1 and CDR2: KGHSH, LQKENI. The ends lost 3 bases at V and 2 bases at J; junction bases unmatched: 8. There are 16 residues in the CDR3. The CDR3 region is CASSPRGSGGAYEQYF. The CDR3 DNA is TGTGCCAGCTCACCCAGGGGTAGCGGGGGAGCCTACGAGCAGTACTTC.

CDR3 protein: CASSQMKLGPQHF. DNA of the CDR3: TGTGCCAGCAGCCAGATGAAACTCGGGCCCCAGCATTTT. The V and J genes are TRBV14 and TRBJ1-5; D not resolved. The CDR3 consists of 13 residues. V gave up 3 bases and J gave up 9 bases, with 12 bases separating them. Germline CDR1 reads SGHDN; CDR2 reads FVKESK.

The chain links TRBV25-1 to TRBJ1-6, with 7 bases that match TRBD1. CDR3 length: 11 amino acids. In germline, CDR1 is MGHDK, CDR2 SYGVNS. V trimming: 1 base; J trimming: 18 bases; junction bases outside the gene matches: 3. The CDR3 DNA reads as TGTGCCAGCAGTGAATTGACAGGGTACCACTTT. Its translation: CASSELTGYHF.

This clone appeared a single time. The chain combines TRBV13 with TRBJ2-7; D is uncertain. Between the trimmed V and J ends, which lost 4 bases and 7 bases, there was a span of 11 bases. From germline, CDR1 is PRHDT and CDR2 FYEKMQ (reference sequence). The CDR3 has 12 residues. CDR3 DNA sequence: TGTGCCAGCAGCTCTGAGAATCGGGAGCAGTACTTC. Its translation: CASSSENREQYF.

The genes are TRBV6-1 and TRBJ2-3; 8 bases are a match to TRBD2. The CDR3 length is 13 residues. The trim removed 8 bases at V and 7 bases at J, leaving 8 bases unmatched. Germline assignment: CDR1 MNHNS and CDR2 SASEGT. CDR3 sequence reads: CASLPGGGNTQYF. The CDR3 DNA follows: TGTGCCAGCTTGCCGGGCGGGGGGAATACGCAGTATTTT.

The table lists this clone with a count of one. This sequence joins TRBV10-3 and TRBJ2-6, with D possibly matching TRBD2 (6 bases). Germline assignment: CDR1 ENHRY and CDR2 SYGVKD. CDR3 size: 17 residues. Trimming stripped 2 bases from V and 0 bases from J, with 11 bases between. In DNA, the CDR3 is TGTGCCATCAGTGAGGACAGACTAGTCTCTGGGGCCAACGTCCTGACTTTC. Protein: CAISEDRLVSGANVLTF.

V gene TRBV2 combines with J gene TRBJ2-1, with D perhaps TRBD2 (8 bases). V lost 4 bases to trimming and J lost 6 bases, with 13 bases between them. CDR3 length: 14 residues. Germline assignment: CDR1 SNHLY and CDR2 FYNNEI. This chain's CDR3 is CASSARGTSNEQFF. CDR3 nucleotide sequence: TGTGCCAGCAGTGCCAGGGGGACTAGCAATGAGCAGTTCTTC. The whole variable domain, remainder taken from reference TRBV2 and TRBJ2-1, is EPEVTQTPSHQVTQMGQEVILRCVPISNHLYFYWYRQILGQKVEFLVSFYNNEISEKSEIFDDQFSVERPDGSNFTLKIRSTKLEDSAMYFCASSARGTSNEQFFGPGTRLTVL.

This clone came up once. V and J are TRBV6-1 and TRBJ2-7, with D perhaps matching TRBD2 (6 bases). The CDR3 runs to 13 residues. The germline V gene encodes CDR1 MNHNS and CDR2 SASEGT. V shed 6 bases and J shed 2 bases, with 11 bases lying between them. Here the CDR3 reads CASSLGLPYEQYF. The CDR3 nucleotides read TGTGCCAGCAGCCTGGGACTTCCCTACGAGCAGTACTTC.

This chain connects TRBV27 to TRBJ2-7; D is perhaps TRBD2 (6 bases). The CDR3 has 14 amino acids. The V end lost 2 bases, the J end lost 1 base, and 9 bases lay between the germline ends. Germline V CDR1 and CDR2: MNHEY, SMNVEV (reference sequence). The CDR3 coding sequence is TGTGCCAGCAGTTTAGGGCTAGCGTCCTACGAGCAGTACTTC. Its protein product is CASSLGLASYEQYF.

This chain connects TRBV25-1 to TRBJ2-3; possibly TRBD2 for D (5 bases). The germline gives CDR1 MGHDK, CDR2 SYGVNS. Trimming took off 7 bases at V and 7 bases at J, with 9 bases between the two ends. This CDR3 contains 11 residues. CDR3 nucleotide sequence: TGTGCCAGCACCACGGGATATACGCAGTATTTT. Amino acid sequence: CASTTGYTQYF.

J is TRBJ1-1 and V is TRBV7-8, with TRBD1 identical over 7 bases. The CDR3 has 15 residues. The germline V gene encodes CDR1 SGHVS and CDR2 FQNEAQ. Germline trimming cut 4 bases from V and 1 base from J; bases unmatched to any gene: 6. DNA of the CDR3: TGTGCCAGCAGCTCCGTGACAGGGAGGAACACTGAAGCTTTCTTT. This sequence encodes CASSSVTGRNTEAFF.

The sample holds one count of this clone. The genes are TRBV7-3 and TRBJ2-2; D is uncertain. Per germline, CDR1 SGHTA and CDR2 FQGTGA. The CDR3 length is 16 residues. Trimming stripped 1 base from V and 1 base from J, with 10 bases between. CDR3 nucleotides: TGTGCCAGCAGCTTAAATCCGTCCAGGAACACCGGGGAGCTGTTTTTT. Translation gives CASSLNPSRNTGELFF.

About this clone: Different DNA sequences within this sample yield the same CDR3. The chain combines TRBV6-5 with TRBJ2-3, with 11 bases lining up with TRBD2. CDR3 size: 15 residues. CDR1 MNHEY and CDR2 SVGAGI come from the germline V gene. After removal of 3 bases from V and 6 bases from J, the junction contained 5 bases not matched to a gene. CDR3 DNA: TGTGCCAGCAGTTATCTAGCGGGAGGAGGGGATACGCAGTATTTT. Its protein is CASSYLAGGGDTQYF.

The chain combines TRBV5-4 with TRBJ2-1; D unresolved. V lost 3 bases and J lost 1, with 11 bases in between. Germline lookup yields CDR1 SGHNT and CDR2 YYREEE (reference sequence). The length of the CDR3 is 15 residues. The CDR3 loop reads CASSSRFLSYNEQFF. In nucleotides, the CDR3 is TGTGCCAGCAGCTCTAGGTTCTTGTCCTACAATGAGCAGTTCTTC.

V usage is TRBV6-5 and J usage is TRBJ1-2, with TRBD1 matching 7 bases. Germline CDR1 MNHEY, CDR2 SVGAGI. The CDR3 has 15 amino acids. V lost 4 bases to trimming and J lost 0 bases; unmatched junction nucleotides: 5. The CDR3 here is CASSSRTGSNYGYTF. DNA of the CDR3: TGTGCCAGCAGTTCCCGGACAGGCTCTAACTATGGCTACACCTTC.

The J gene is TRBJ1-4, the V gene TRBV2; 9 nucleotides match TRBD1. The V and J ends lost 8 bases and 7 bases, in that order; junction bases with no gene match: 8. This CDR3 has 14 amino acids. Germline CDR1 and CDR2: SNHLY and FYNNEI. The CDR3 protein is CASSNRGPGEKLFF. CDR3 sequence (DNA): TGTGCCAGCTCGAACAGGGGGCCAGGTGAAAAACTGTTTTTT.

This clone was recorded only once. The chain employs TRBV6-6 and TRBJ2-5; tentatively, D is TRBD1 (7 bases). The CDR3 is 14 residues long. The V end was cut by 6 bases, the J end by 5 bases, with 16 bases between. Germline V lookup: CDR1 MNHNY, CDR2 SVGAGI (reference sequence). CDR3 bases: TGTGCCAGCAGAGAGGCAGGGGGGATGGAGACCCAGTACTTC. Protein sequence: CASREAGGMETQYF.

The chain has TRBV6-6 and TRBJ1-4; 7 bases fit TRBD1. With 10 bases clipped from V and 8 bases from J, the junction kept 10 bases outside the gene matches. This CDR3 contains 13 residues. Germline assignment: CDR1 MNHNY and CDR2 SVGAGI (reference sequence). CDR3 sequence: CATRDSANEKLFF. Here the CDR3 DNA reads TGTGCCACCCGGGACAGTGCAAACGAAAAACTGTTTTTT.